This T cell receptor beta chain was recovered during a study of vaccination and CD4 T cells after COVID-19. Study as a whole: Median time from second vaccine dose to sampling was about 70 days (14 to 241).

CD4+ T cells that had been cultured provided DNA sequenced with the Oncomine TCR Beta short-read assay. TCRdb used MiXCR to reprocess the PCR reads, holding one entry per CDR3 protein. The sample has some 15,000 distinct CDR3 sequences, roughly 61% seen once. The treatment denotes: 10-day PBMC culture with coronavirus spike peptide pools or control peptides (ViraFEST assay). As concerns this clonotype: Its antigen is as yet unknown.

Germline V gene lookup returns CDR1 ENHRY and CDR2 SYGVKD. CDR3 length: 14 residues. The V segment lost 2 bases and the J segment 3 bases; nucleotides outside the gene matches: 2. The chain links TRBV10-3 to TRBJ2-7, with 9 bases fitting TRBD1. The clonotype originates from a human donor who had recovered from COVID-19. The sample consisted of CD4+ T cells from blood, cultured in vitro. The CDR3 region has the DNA TGTGCCATCAGTGAGGGACAGGGGATCTACGAGCAGTACTTC. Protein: CAISEGQGIYEQYF.